Listed here are 27 T cell receptor beta chains from one sample, sequenced in a study of identical twins. Using its own MiXCR run on the 5' RACE reads, TCRdb lists one record per CDR3 protein. This sample carries around 1.7 million distinct CDR3 sequences, around a third of them seen once, and the ten largest clones take approximately 0.25%. The sequenced sample was cord blood. These receptors all come from a newborn girl in good health.

This clonotype occurred many times. V is TRBV29-1 and J is TRBJ2-7; 8 bases are shared with TRBD2. The CDR3 extends over 12 amino acids. Trimming cost V 6 bases and J 2 bases; bases outside gene matches: 3. Germline values: CDR1 SQVTM, CDR2 ANQGSEA. The CDR3 region is CSVREGPYEQYF. DNA of the CDR3: TGCAGCGTACGGGAGGGCCCCTACGAGCAGTACTTC.

A note on this clonotype: It may be a read error: a sequence one base away is much more abundant. The chain links TRBV4-1 to TRBJ2-4, with D tentatively TRBD2 (5 bases). Trimming left V 5 bases short and J 0 bases short, with 14 bases between. The CDR3 totals 16 residues. Germline V gene sequence: CDR1 MGHRA, CDR2 YSYEKL. The CDR3 spells CASSYLALPAKNIQYF. CDR3 bases: TGCGCCAGCAGCTATTTAGCGCTCCCAGCCAAAAACATTCAGTACTTC.

The chain recombines TRBV12-3 or TRBV12-4 with TRBJ2-7, with unresolved D. V shed 5 bases and J shed 4 bases, with 12 bases lying between them. The CDR3 length is 13 residues. The DNA of the CDR3 is TGTGCCAGCAGTCCACTAACTCCATACGAGCAGTACTTC. Translation: CASSPLTPYEQYF.

The rearrangement links TRBV29-1 to TRBJ2-7; D gene unclear. Germline values: CDR1 SQVTM, CDR2 ANQGSEA. Trimming shortened V by 6 bases and J by 0 bases, and 15 bases separated the two germline ends. CDR3 length: 14 amino acids. The CDR3 spells CSVSRTLSSYEQYF. For the CDR3, the DNA is TGCAGCGTCTCCAGGACCTTGAGCTCCTACGAGCAGTACTTC.

This clonotype has just a few counts. The V and J genes are TRBV4-1 and TRBJ2-1; TRBD2 agrees at 14 bases. CDR3 length equals 15 residues. V dropped 3 bases and J dropped 6; count of bases not matched to a gene: 1. Germline V lookup: CDR1 MGHRA, CDR2 YSYEKL. The CDR3 spells CASSHGTSGGNEQFF. The CDR3 nucleotides are TGCGCCAGCAGCCACGGGACTAGCGGGGGCAATGAGCAGTTCTTC.

This clonotype was seen ten or more times. This chain uses TRBV5-1 with TRBJ2-1; 9 bases fit TRBD2. The V gene end was trimmed by 3 bases and the J gene end by 3 bases; junction bases not matched to a gene: 4. Germline V gives CDR1 SGHRS, CDR2 YFSETQ. This CDR3 has 15 residues. CDR3 DNA: TGCGCCAGCAGCTACCGGACTAGCGACTACAATGAGCAGTTCTTC. It translates to CASSYRTSDYNEQFF.

This clonotype was detected a few times. The DNA for the CDR3 is TGCAGCGCCGTCCGGAAGGCTGAAGCTTTCTTT. This gives the protein CSAVRKAEAFF. This chain uses TRBV29-1 with TRBJ1-1; no reliable D call. Germline V gives CDR1 SQVTM, CDR2 ANQGSEA. V was shortened by 7 bases and J by 6 bases, with 12 bases between the two germline ends. The CDR3 sequence is 11 residues long.

This clonotype was detected a few times. The chain uses TRBV21-1 and TRBJ2-1. TRBV21-1 is classified as a pseudogene. The CDR3 extends over 14 amino acids. The CDR3: CASETRSSYNEQFF. In DNA form, the CDR3 reads TGTGCCAGCGAGACGCGGAGCTCCTACAATGAGCAGTTCTTC.

The chain has TRBV28 and TRBJ2-1; 7 nucleotides line up with TRBD2. The DNA end is more similar to TRBJ2-7, so the J call may be wrong. Germline CDR1 is MDHEN and CDR2 is SYDVKM. This CDR3 comprises 16 residues. Here the CDR3 DNA reads TGTGCCAGCAGTTTCCGACTTCTAGCGGCTTACAATGAGCAGTACTTC. It yields the protein CASSFRLLAAYNEQYF.

This clonotype was seen only a few times. The gene calls are TRBV2 and TRBJ1-5; 8 nucleotides align to TRBD1. CDR1 and CDR2 (germline): SNHLY, FYNNEI. The length of the CDR3 is 15 residues. Unmatched junction bases numbered 5, after V lost 2 bases and J lost 5 bases. The CDR3 protein is CASSESLTGDQPQHF. The CDR3 DNA reads as TGTGCCAGCAGTGAAAGTCTGACAGGGGATCAGCCCCAGCATTTT.

This clonotype has a single count. The V gene is TRBV27, the J gene TRBJ2-7, with 9 positions matching TRBD1. The CDR3 totals 17 residues. Germline loops: CDR1 MNHEY, CDR2 SMNVEV (reference sequence). V shed 3 bases, J shed 7 bases, and the junction held 16 bases outside the gene matches. CDR3 loop: CASSFIPQGALRDEQYF. CDR3 DNA sequence: TGTGCCAGCAGTTTCATCCCACAGGGGGCGCTTAGGGATGAGCAGTACTTC.

The chain is built from TRBV6-5 and TRBJ2-3; TRBD2 matches 7 bases. The CDR3 is 16 amino acids. The V gene end was trimmed by 0 bases and the J gene end by 1 base; junction bases not matched to a gene: 4. Germline V gene data show CDR1 as MNHEY and CDR2 as SVGAGI. CDR3 DNA: TGTGCCAGCAGTTACTCCGGACTAGGGGGCACAGATACGCAGTATTTT. Protein: CASSYSGLGGTDTQYF.

The chain links TRBV7-8 to TRBJ1-4; D is perhaps TRBD1 (5 bases). The germline gives CDR1 SGHVS, CDR2 FQNEAQ. The CDR3 has 15 residues. V was trimmed by 4 bases and J by 4 bases, leaving 13 bases between them. The CDR3: CASSSGRALNEKLFF. The CDR3 coding sequence is TGTGCCAGCAGCTCGGGCAGGGCCCTTAATGAAAAACTGTTTTTT. The complete variable domain, with remaining parts taken from reference TRBV7-8 and TRBJ1-4, reads GAGVSQSPRYKVAKRGQDVALRCDPISGHVSLFWYQQALGQGPEFLTYFQNEAQLDKSGLPSDRFFAERPEGSVSTLKIQRTQQEDSAVYLCASSSGRALNEKLFFGSGTQLSVL.

This sequence joins TRBV5-1 and TRBJ1-6; a weak D match, TRBD1 (5 bases). V was cut by 1 base and J by 9 bases, with 8 bases left in between. CDR1 is SGHRS and CDR2 is YFSETQ in the germline V gene. The CDR3 consists of 13 residues. The CDR3 sequence: CASSLIGGSPLHF. DNA of the CDR3: TGCGCCAGCAGCTTGATCGGGGGTTCACCCCTCCACTTT.

The V call is TRBV10-3, the J call TRBJ1-1, with a tentative D call TRBD1 (5 bases). The CDR3 is made up of 13 amino acids. Germline V gives CDR1 ENHRY, CDR2 SYGVKD. Trimming took 7 bases from V and 4 from J, leaving 13 bases between them. The CDR3 is CAIKGAQGTEAFF. The CDR3 DNA sequence: TGTGCCATCAAAGGGGCGCAGGGCACTGAAGCTTTCTTT.

This clonotype was found a few times. This chain connects TRBV5-6 to TRBJ2-7; 9 bases fit TRBD2. In germline, CDR1 is SGHDT, CDR2 YYEEEE. This CDR3 spans 16 amino acids. V lost 0 bases to trimming and J lost 4 bases; unmatched junction nucleotides: 8. The DNA of the CDR3 is TGTGCCAGCAGCTTGGGATTTAGCGGGAGATGGTACGAGCAGTACTTC. Translated: CASSLGFSGRWYEQYF. Variable domain in full (rest from reference TRBV5-6 and TRBJ2-7): DAGVTQSPTHLIKTRGQQVTLRCSPKSGHDTVSWYQQALGQGPQFIFQYYEEEERQRGNFPDRFSGHQFPNYSSELNVNALLLGDSALYLCASSLGFSGRWYEQYFGPGTRLTVT.

V gene TRBV15 combines with J gene TRBJ2-5; D unclear. This CDR3 has 12 amino acids. CDR1 is LNHNV and CDR2 is YYDKDF in the germline V gene (reference sequence). The V end lost 2 bases, the J end lost 0 bases, and 1 base lay between the germline ends. DNA for the CDR3: TGTGCCACCAGCAGACACCAAGAGACCCAGTACTTC. Protein: CATSRHQETQYF.

The J gene is TRBJ2-1, the V gene TRBV2; D possibly matches TRBD1 or TRBD2 (5 bases each). The J call is doubtful: the DNA matches TRBJ2-7 better. Germline V gene lookup returns CDR1 SNHLY and CDR2 FYNNEI. CDR3 length equals 15 residues. CDR3 DNA: TGTGCCAGCAGGGCGGACTCTGGGGCCTACAATGAGCAGTACTTC. Its protein product is CASRADSGAYNEQYF.

This clonotype has just a few counts. This sequence joins TRBV2 and TRBJ1-4; D is uncertain. CDR3 length equals 10 residues. V dropped 8 bases and J dropped 5 bases, with 3 bases sitting between them. Per the germline V gene, CDR1 is SNHLY and CDR2 is FYNNEI. CDR3 DNA sequence: TGTGCCAGCGTCAATGAAAAACTGTTTTTT. Amino acids: CASVNEKLFF.

The chain couples TRBV25-1 to TRBJ1-5, with a weak D call TRBD1 (5 bases). The CDR3 sequence is 15 residues long. Trimming took off 2 bases at V and 2 bases at J, with 10 bases between the two ends. The germline V gene encodes CDR1 MGHDK and CDR2 SYGVNS. CDR3 region: CASSEGQGGNQPQHF. The CDR3, as DNA: TGTGCCAGCAGTGAAGGGCAGGGTGGCAATCAGCCCCAGCATTTT.

This clonotype was picked up many times. The CDR3 DNA sequence: TGTGCCAGCAGTACCCCATCCGGCTCCTTGGCAGATACGCAGTATTTT. Its protein is CASSTPSGSLADTQYF. The V call is TRBV6-6, the J call TRBJ2-3, with D uncertain. The germline CDR1 and CDR2 sequences are MNHNY and SVGAGI (reference sequence). The CDR3 is 16 residues long. Trimming pared 5 bases from V and 4 bases from J, leaving 19 bases between.

This clonotype has only a few counts. CDR3: CASSPSGTSTYEQYF. The CDR3 DNA reads as TGTGCCAGCAGTCCCTCCGGGACTAGCACCTACGAGCAGTACTTC. The rearrangement links TRBV28 to TRBJ2-7, with 9 bases identical to TRBD2. V shed 5 bases and J 2 bases; nucleotides not matched to a gene: 7. The CDR3 spans 15 residues. Germline values: CDR1 MDHEN, CDR2 SYDVKM.

This clonotype appeared a few times. The V call is TRBV5-1, the J call TRBJ1-2; the D gene is possibly TRBD1 (5 bases). The V and J ends lost 1 base and 0 bases respectively, with 10 bases between them. CDR3 length equals 15 residues. CDR1 and CDR2 (germline): SGHRS, YFSETQ. The DNA for the CDR3 is TGCGCCAGCAGCTTGTATGGGGCAGCTAACTATGGCTACACCTTC. Translation: CASSLYGAANYGYTF.

This sequence joins TRBV7-2 and TRBJ2-1; tentative D call: TRBD2 (5 bases). This CDR3 is built from 16 residues. V was shortened by 1 base and J by 0 bases, with 10 bases between the two germline ends. Germline-derived CDR1 and CDR2 are SGHTA and FQGNSA. The CDR3 is CASSLVDYLSYNEQFF. Here the CDR3 DNA reads TGTGCCAGCAGCTTAGTCGACTATCTCTCCTACAATGAGCAGTTCTTC.

The chain employs TRBV4-1 and TRBJ2-2, with TRBD2 as a possible D gene (6 bases). V lost 6 bases and J lost 3, with 11 bases in between. The CDR3 has 14 residues. The germline CDR1 and CDR2 sequences are MGHRA and YSYEKL. CDR3 nucleotide sequence: TGCGCCAGCAGACAAAGGGACTACACCGGGGAGCTGTTTTTT. It yields the protein CASRQRDYTGELFF.

The chain recombines TRBV2 with TRBJ2-1, with D tentatively TRBD1 (5 bases). Germline loops: CDR1 SNHLY, CDR2 FYNNEI. Trimming pared 5 bases from V and 10 bases from J, leaving 12 bases between. This CDR3 is built from 12 residues. In DNA, the CDR3 is TGTGCCAGCAGTACCCAGGGTGGCGAGCAGTTCTTC. It yields the protein CASSTQGGEQFF.

V and J are TRBV20-1 and TRBJ2-7; 8 bases fit TRBD2. J lost 0 bases, V lost 5 bases, and 3 bases had no gene match. The CDR3 has 13 amino acids. The V gene's germline CDR1 is DFQATT and CDR2 SNEGSKA (reference sequence). The CDR3: CSALTSASYEQYF. CDR3 in DNA: TGCAGTGCTTTGACTAGCGCCTCCTACGAGCAGTACTTC.